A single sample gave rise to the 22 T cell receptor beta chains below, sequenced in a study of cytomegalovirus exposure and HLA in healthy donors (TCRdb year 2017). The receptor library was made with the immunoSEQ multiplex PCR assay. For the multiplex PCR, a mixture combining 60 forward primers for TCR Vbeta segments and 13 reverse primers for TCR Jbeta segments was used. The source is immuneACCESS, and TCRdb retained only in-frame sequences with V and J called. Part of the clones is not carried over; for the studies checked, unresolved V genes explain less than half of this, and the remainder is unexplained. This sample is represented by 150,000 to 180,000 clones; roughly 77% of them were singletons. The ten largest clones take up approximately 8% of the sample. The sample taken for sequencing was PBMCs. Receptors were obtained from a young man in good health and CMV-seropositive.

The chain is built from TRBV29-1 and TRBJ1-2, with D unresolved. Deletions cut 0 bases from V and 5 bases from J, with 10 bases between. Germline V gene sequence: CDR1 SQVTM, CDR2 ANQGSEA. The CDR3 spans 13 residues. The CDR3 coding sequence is TGCAGCGTTGAAGAGGCACAGCCGTATGGCTACACCTTC. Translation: CSVEEAQPYGYTF.

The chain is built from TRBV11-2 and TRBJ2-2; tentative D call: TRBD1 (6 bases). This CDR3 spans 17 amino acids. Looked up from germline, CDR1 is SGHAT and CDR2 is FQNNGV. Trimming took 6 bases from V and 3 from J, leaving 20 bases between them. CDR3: CASSFRAGGVDTGELFF. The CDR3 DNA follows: TGTGCCAGCAGTTTTAGGGCTGGGGGCGTTGACACCGGGGAGCTGTTTTTT.

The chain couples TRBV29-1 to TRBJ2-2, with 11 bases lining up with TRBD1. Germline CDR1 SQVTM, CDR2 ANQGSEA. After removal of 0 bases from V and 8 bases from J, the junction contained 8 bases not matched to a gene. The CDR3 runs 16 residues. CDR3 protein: CSVEEGRTGGKGELFF. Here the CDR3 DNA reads TGCAGCGTTGAAGAGGGAAGGACAGGGGGCAAGGGGGAGCTGTTTTTT.

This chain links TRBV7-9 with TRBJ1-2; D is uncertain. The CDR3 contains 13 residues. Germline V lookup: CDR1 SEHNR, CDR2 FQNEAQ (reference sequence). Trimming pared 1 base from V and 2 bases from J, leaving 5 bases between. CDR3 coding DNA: TGTGCCAGCAGCTTAGGGCAGAACTATGGCTACACCTTC. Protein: CASSLGQNYGYTF.

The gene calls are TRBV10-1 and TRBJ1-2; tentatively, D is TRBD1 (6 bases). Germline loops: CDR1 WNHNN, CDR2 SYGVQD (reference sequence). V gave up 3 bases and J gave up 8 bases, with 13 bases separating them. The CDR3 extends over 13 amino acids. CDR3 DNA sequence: TGCGCCAGCAGTGAAGCCAGGGGCTCGGGCTACACCTTC. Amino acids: CASSEARGSGYTF.

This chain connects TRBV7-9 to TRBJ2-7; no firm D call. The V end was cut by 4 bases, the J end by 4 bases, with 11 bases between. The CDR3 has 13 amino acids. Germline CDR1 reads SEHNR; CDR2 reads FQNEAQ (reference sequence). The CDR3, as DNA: TGTGCCAGCAGCTCTACCGCAAGTTACGAGCAGTACTTC. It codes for CASSSTASYEQYF.

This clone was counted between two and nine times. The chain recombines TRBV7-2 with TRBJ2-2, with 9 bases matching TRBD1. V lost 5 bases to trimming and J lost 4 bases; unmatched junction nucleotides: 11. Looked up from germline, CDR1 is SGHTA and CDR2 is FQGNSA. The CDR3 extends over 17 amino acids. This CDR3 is CASSVRQGGLLTGELFF. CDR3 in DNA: TGTGCCAGCAGCGTCCGACAGGGGGGCCTCCTCACCGGGGAGCTGTTTTTT.

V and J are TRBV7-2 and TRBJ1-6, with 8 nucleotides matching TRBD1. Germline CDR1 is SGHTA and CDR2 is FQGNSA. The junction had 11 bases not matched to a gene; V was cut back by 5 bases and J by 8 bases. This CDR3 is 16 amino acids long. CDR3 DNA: TGTGCCAGCAGCCTTAACACAGGGGGGTATGATTCACCCCTCCACTTT. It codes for CASSLNTGGYDSPLHF.

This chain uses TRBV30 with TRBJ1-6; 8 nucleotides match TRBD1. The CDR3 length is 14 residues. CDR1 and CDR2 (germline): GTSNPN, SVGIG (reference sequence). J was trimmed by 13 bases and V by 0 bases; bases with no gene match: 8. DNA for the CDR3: TGTGCCTGGAGTGTTGGTCAGGGGGCGCGGCCCCTCCACTTT. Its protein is CAWSVGQGARPLHF.

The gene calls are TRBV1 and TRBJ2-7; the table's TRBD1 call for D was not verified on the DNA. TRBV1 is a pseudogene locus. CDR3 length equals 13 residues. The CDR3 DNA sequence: TGCACCAGCAGACACAATGACAGGGACGAGCAGTACTTC. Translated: CTSRHNDRDEQYF.

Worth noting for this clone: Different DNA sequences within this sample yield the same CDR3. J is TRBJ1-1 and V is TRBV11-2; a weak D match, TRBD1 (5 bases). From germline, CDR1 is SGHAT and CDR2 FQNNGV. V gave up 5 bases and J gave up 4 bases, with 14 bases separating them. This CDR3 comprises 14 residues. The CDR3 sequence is CASSLPGGSTEAFF. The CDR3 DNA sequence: TGTGCCAGCAGCCTCCCGGGGGGGAGCACTGAAGCTTTCTTT.

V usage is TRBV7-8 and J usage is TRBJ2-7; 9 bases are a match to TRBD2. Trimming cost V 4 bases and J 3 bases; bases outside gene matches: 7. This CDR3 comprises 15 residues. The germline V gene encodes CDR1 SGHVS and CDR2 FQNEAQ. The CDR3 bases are TGTGCCAGCAGCTCGCTAGCGGGATCGGGCTACGAGCAGTACTTC. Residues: CASSSLAGSGYEQYF.

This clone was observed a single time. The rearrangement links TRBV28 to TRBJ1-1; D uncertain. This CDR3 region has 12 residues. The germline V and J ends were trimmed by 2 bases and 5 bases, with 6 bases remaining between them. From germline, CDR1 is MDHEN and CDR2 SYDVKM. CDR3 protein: CASSLIETEAFF. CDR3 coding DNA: TGTGCCAGCAGTTTAATTGAGACTGAAGCTTTCTTT.

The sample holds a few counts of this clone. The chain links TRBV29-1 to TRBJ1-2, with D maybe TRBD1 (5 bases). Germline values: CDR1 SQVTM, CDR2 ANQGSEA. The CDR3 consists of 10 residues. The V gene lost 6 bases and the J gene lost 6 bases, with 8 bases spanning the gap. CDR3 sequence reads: CSVLTDGYTF. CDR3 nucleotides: TGCAGCGTCCTGACAGATGGCTACACCTTC.

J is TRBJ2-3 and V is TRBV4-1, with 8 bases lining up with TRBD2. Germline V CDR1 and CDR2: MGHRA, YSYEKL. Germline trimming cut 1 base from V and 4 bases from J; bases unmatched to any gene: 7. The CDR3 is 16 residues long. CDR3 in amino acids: CASSQVLGTRPDTQYF. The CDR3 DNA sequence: TGCGCCAGCAGCCAAGTGTTGGGGACTAGACCAGATACGCAGTATTTT.

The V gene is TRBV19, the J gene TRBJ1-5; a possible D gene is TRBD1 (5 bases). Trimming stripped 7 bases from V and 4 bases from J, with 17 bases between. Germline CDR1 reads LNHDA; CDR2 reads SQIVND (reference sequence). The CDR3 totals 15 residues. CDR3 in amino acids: CASTSESRGNQPQHF. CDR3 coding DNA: TGTGCCAGTACGTCGGAAAGCCGGGGGAATCAGCCCCAGCATTTT.

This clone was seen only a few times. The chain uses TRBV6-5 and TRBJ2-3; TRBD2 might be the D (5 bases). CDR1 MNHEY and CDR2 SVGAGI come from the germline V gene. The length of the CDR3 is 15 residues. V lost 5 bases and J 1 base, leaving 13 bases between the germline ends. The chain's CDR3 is CASSLLAGGTDTQYF. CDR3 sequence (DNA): TGTGCCAGCAGTCTCCTAGCCGGTGGCACAGATACGCAGTATTTT.

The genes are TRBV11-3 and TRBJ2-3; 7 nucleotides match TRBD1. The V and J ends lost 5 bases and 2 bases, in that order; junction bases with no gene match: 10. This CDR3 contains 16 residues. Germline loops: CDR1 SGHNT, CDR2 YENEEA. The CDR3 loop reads CASSPGTEFNTDTQYF. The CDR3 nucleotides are TGTGCCAGCAGCCCAGGGACAGAGTTTAACACAGATACGCAGTATTTT.

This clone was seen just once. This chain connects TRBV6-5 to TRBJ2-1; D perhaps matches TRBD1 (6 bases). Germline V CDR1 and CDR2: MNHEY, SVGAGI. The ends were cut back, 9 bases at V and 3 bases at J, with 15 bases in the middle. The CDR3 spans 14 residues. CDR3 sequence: CASSIGTNYNEQFF. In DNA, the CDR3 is TGTGCCAGTAGTATCGGGACAAACTACAATGAGCAGTTCTTC.

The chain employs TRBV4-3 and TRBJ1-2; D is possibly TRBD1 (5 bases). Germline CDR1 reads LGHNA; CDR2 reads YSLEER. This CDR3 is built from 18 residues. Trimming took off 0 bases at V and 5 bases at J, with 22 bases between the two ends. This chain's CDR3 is CASSQDLGRQGISYGYTF. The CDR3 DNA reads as TGCGCCAGCAGCCAAGATTTGGGTCGGCAGGGAATATCATATGGCTACACCTTC.

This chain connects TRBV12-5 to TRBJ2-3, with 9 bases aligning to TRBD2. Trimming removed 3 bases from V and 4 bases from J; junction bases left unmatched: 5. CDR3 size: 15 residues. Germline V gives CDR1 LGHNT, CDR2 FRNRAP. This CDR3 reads CASGLGGGVPDTQYF. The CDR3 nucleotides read TGTGCTAGTGGTTTAGGCGGGGGGGTCCCAGATACGCAGTATTTT.

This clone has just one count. The CDR3 coding sequence is TGTGCCAGCACTCCACCCAGCGGGGGTACAGATGAGCAGTTCTTC. Encoded protein: CASTPPSGGTDEQFF. This chain connects TRBV6-5 to TRBJ2-1; 8 nucleotides line up with TRBD2. This CDR3 has 15 amino acids. Germline CDR1 MNHEY, CDR2 SVGAGI. Unmatched junction bases numbered 13, after V lost 7 bases and J lost 8 bases.